These T cell receptor beta chains were read from a single sample in a study of human T cells and chemical hapten exposure. MiXCR, applied by TCRdb to the RACE reads, yields one record per CDR3 protein. This sample carries about 380,000 distinct CDR3 sequences, approximately 5% of them seen once, and the ten largest clones take 2% to 2.5%. This specimen consisted of whole blood, obtained in connection with sensitization to the hapten diphenylcyclopropenone (DPC). The receptors were gathered from a woman aged 45-60 years with alopecia areata. Some clones in this sample may be carry-over from other donors' samples. CDR3s include the opening cysteine and the closing phenylalanine or tryptophan. A D gene is named only where the DNA matches it firmly. Clone sizes are given selectively: once, few, many, or a class where the clone is expanded.

J,V,D,length,size,CDR3,DNA
TRBJ2-1,TRBV13,.,15,many,CASSIGLLPYNEQFF,TGTGCCAGCAGCATTGGACTCCTTCCCTACAATGAGCAGTTCTTC
TRBJ2-6,TRBV29-1,.,13,few,CSALDGDLNVLTF,TGCAGCGCTTTGGACGGCGACCTCAACGTCCTGACTTTC
TRBJ1-2,TRBV27,.,13,many,CASSLSVDYGYTF,TGTGCCAGCAGTTTATCGGTAGACTATGGCTACACCTTC
TRBJ1-4,TRBV29-1,.,13,many,CSVLGGYNEKLFF,TGCAGCGTCCTAGGGGGTTATAATGAAAAACTGTTTTTT
TRBJ2-5,TRBV5-1,.,15,few,CASSPGEGRQETQYF,TGCGCCAGCAGCCCCGGCGAGGGGAGGCAAGAGACCCAGTACTTC
TRBJ2-3,TRBV7-2,TRBD2,16,many,CASSLVGGSPTDTQYF,TGTGCCAGCAGCTTAGTGGGCGGGAGTCCCACAGATACGCAGTATTTT
TRBJ1-2,TRBV29-1,.,12,many,CSGVEGYGGYTF,TGCAGCGGCGTCGAGGGATACGGTGGCTACACCTTC
TRBJ1-6,TRBV7-2,.,17,many,CASSLVGRGAPNSPLHF,TGTGCCAGCAGCTTAGTAGGAAGGGGGGCACCGAATTCACCCCTCCACTTT
TRBJ2-3,TRBV5-1,TRBD2,14,many,CASSLPGGPDTQYF,TGCGCCAGCAGCTTGCCGGGGGGGCCAGATACGCAGTATTTT
TRBJ2-1,TRBV27,TRBD1,13,few,CASRDRAYNEQFF,TGTGCCAGCCGGGACAGGGCGTACAATGAGCAGTTCTTC
TRBJ1-6,TRBV7-8,.,17,few,CASSPLVATGRDSPLHF,TGTGCCAGCAGCCCGCTAGTGGCGACAGGAAGGGATTCACCCCTCCACTTT
TRBJ2-3,TRBV24-1,TRBD2,22,many,CATSDLEWGTSALTPRTDTQYF,TGTGCCACCAGTGATTTAGAGTGGGGGACTAGCGCCCTAACCCCCCGCACAGATACGCAGTATTTT
TRBJ1-3,TRBV20-1,.,14,many,CSVPTDYSGNTIYF,TGCAGTGTTCCGACAGATTACTCTGGAAACACCATATATTTT
TRBJ2-1,TRBV9,.,13,many,CASSHPSSNEQFF,TGTGCCAGCAGCCACCCTAGCAGCAATGAGCAGTTCTTC
TRBJ2-1,TRBV24-1,TRBD2,17,few,CATSDLGSSGRKDEQFF,TGTGCCACCAGTGATTTGGGGTCTAGCGGGAGGAAAGATGAGCAGTTCTTC
TRBJ2-6,TRBV12-3/TRBV12-4,.,19,few,CASSFRARLESSGANVLTF,TGTGCCAGCAGTTTTAGGGCCCGACTCGAGAGCTCTGGGGCCAACGTCCTGACTTTC
TRBJ2-3,TRBV12-3/TRBV12-4,TRBD2,15,many,CASRVAGASTDTQYF,TGTGCCAGCAGGGTAGCGGGGGCCAGCACAGATACGCAGTATTTT
TRBJ2-3,TRBV7-8,.,15,many,CASSLRGRFTDTQYF,TGTGCCAGCAGCTTACGGGGCCGTTTCACAGATACGCAGTATTTT
TRBJ1-3,TRBV7-2,.,14,few,CASSPRISTEAIYF,TGTGCCAGCAGCCCAAGGATATCAACAGAGGCCATATATTTT
TRBJ2-2,TRBV5-1,TRBD1,16,few,CASSLLGQENTGELFF,TGCGCCAGCAGCTTGCTAGGACAGGAGAACACCGGGGAGCTGTTTTTT
TRBJ1-1,TRBV30,.,14,few,CAWSGSFLDTEAFF,TGTGCCTGGAGTGGCAGTTTTTTGGACACTGAAGCTTTCTTT
TRBJ1-4,TRBV19,.,14,.,CASSSPGKDEKLFF,TGTGCCAGTAGTAGTCCAGGGAAGGATGAAAAACTGTTTTTT
TRBJ1-1,TRBV5-5,.,11,.,CASSLEPEAFF,TGTGCCAGCAGCTTGGAACCTGAAGCTTTCTTT
TRBJ1-3,TRBV6-6,.,12,many,CASSNGGNTIYF,TGTGCCAGCTCGAACGGGGGAAACACCATATATTTT
TRBJ2-2,TRBV10-2,TRBD2,13,many,CALAAGEIGELFF,TGCGCCCTGGCAGCGGGAGAGATCGGGGAGCTGTTTTTT
TRBJ2-3,TRBV2,.,17,many,CASSEGVGSGRTDTQYF,TGTGCCAGCAGTGAGGGAGTGGGTAGCGGACGCACAGATACGCAGTATTTT
TRBJ2-5,TRBV12-5,.,13,few,CASGLGQIETQYF,TGTGCTAGTGGTTTGGGACAGATAGAGACCCAGTACTTC
TRBJ2-1,TRBV11-2,TRBD1,12,many,CASGDRDNEQFF,TGTGCCAGCGGGGACAGGGATAATGAGCAGTTCTTC
TRBJ2-7,TRBV6-5,TRBD2,16,many,CASSRTSGLFSYEQYF,TGTGCCAGCAGTCGGACTAGCGGGTTATTCTCCTACGAGCAGTACTTC
TRBJ2-7,TRBV4-3,TRBD2,16,few,CASSHLASGSSYEQYF,TGCGCCAGCAGCCATCTGGCTAGCGGGAGCTCCTACGAGCAGTACTTC
TRBJ2-6,TRBV20-1,TRBD1,14,few,CSAPDRAGANVLTF,TGCAGTGCACCCGACAGGGCTGGGGCCAACGTCCTGACTTTC
TRBJ2-3,TRBV29-1,TRBD2,14,many,CSVEPSGHTDTQYF,TGCAGCGTTGAGCCTAGCGGACATACAGATACGCAGTATTTT
TRBJ2-5,TRBV2,.,12,few,CASSPDLETQYF,TGTGCCAGCAGCCCGGACTTGGAGACCCAGTACTTC
TRBJ2-2,TRBV5-1,.,11,many,CASSSSGELFF,TGCGCCAGCAGTTCCTCCGGGGAGCTGTTTTTT
TRBJ2-1,TRBV12-3/TRBV12-4,.,14,few,CASSSGTGKNEQFF,TGTGCCAGCAGCTCCGGGACGGGTAAGAATGAGCAGTTCTTC
TRBJ2-7,TRBV28,.,12,many,CASESDTYEQYF,TGTGCCAGTGAGTCGGACACCTACGAGCAGTACTTC
TRBJ1-5,TRBV5-6,TRBD1,15,.,CTSSLLTDRTQPQHF,TGTACCAGCAGCTTACTGACGGACAGGACCCAGCCCCAGCATTTT
TRBJ1-2,TRBV9,TRBD1,14,few,CASSVGIGGDGYTF,TGTGCCAGCAGCGTAGGAATAGGGGGCGATGGCTACACCTTC
TRBJ1-2,TRBV15,TRBD1,14,many,CATSLGQGSYGYTF,TGTGCCACCAGCCTGGGACAGGGGAGCTATGGCTACACCTTC
TRBJ1-2,TRBV7-9,.,12,many,CASSLDITAGTF,TGTGCCAGCAGCTTAGATATAACGGCGGGAACCTTC
TRBJ2-3,TRBV11-2,.,14,many,CASSGWPSTDTQYF,TGTGCCAGCAGCGGTTGGCCTAGCACAGATACGCAGTATTTT
TRBJ1-1,TRBV7-2,.,15,many,CASSLNPGKVTEAFF,TGTGCCAGCAGCTTAAACCCAGGGAAAGTCACTGAAGCTTTCTTT
TRBJ1-2,TRBV4-2,.,14,once,CASSQDSIRARYTF,TGTGCCAGCAGCCAAGATTCGATCAGGGCTAGGTACACCTTC
TRBJ1-2,TRBV2,.,13,few,CASNPTGFYGYTF,TGTGCCAGCAATCCAACAGGGTTCTACGGCTACACCTTC
TRBJ2-2,TRBV5-1,TRBD2,18,many,CASSSLTSGRASAGELFF,TGCGCCAGCAGCTCTCTGACTAGCGGGAGGGCCTCGGCCGGGGAGCTGTTTTTT
TRBJ2-7,TRBV20-1,.,14,few,CSARVIGMFGEQYF,TGCAGTGCTAGAGTTATAGGGATGTTTGGCGAGCAGTACTTC
TRBJ2-1,TRBV4-3,TRBD2,17,few,CASSQDGTSGSCSEQFF,TGCGCCAGCAGCCAAGATGGCACTAGCGGGAGTTGTAGCGAGCAGTTCTTC
TRBJ1-2,TRBV5-1,.,14,many,CASSLGDGSYGYTF,TGCGCCAGCAGCTTGGGGGACGGTAGCTATGGCTACACCTTC
TRBJ2-7,TRBV7-9,.,12,many,CASSVGMYEQYF,TGTGCCAGCAGCGTTGGAATGTACGAGCAGTACTTC
TRBJ1-1,TRBV28,.,12,many,CASSLFRQVVVF,TGTGCCAGCAGTTTATTCCGGCAGGTTGTTGTCTTT